Following are 27 T cell receptor beta chains from one sample sequenced in a study of CXCR3-negative and CXCR3-positive naive CD8 T cells. Through 5' RACE with UMI labels, the TRB cDNA libraries were prepared. TCRdb re-called the 5' RACE reads, yielding one record per CDR3 amino acid sequence without DNA. This listing includes 70,000 to 100,000 distinct CDR3 sequences. The sequenced material came from naive CXCR3- CD8+ T cells from blood. Described subset: CD45RO-CCR7+CD27+CD95- naive CD8+ T cells lacking CXCR3 (TNR3-). Receptors were obtained from a human donor in good health. Some clones in this sample may be carry-over from other donors' samples.

The chain joins TRBV5-1 to TRBJ1-2. CDR3 size: 13 residues. Germline V gives CDR1 SGHRS, CDR2 YFSETQ. The CDR3 region is CASSLDYTDGYTF.

This sequence joins TRBV4-3 and TRBJ2-7; the TRBD2 assignment by TCRdb is unverifiable without DNA. CDR1 is LGHNA and CDR2 is YSLEER in the germline V gene. CDR3 length equals 15 residues. The CDR3 region is CASSQSTSPTYEQYF.

The chain has TRBV3-1 and TRBJ2-1. This CDR3 comprises 14 residues. The germline gives CDR1 LGHDT, CDR2 YNNKEL (reference sequence). The CDR3 here is CASSQDLQYNEQFF.

This chain joins TRBV29-1 and TRBJ1-2; TCRdb proposes TRBD1, but this gene call is untestable without DNA. This CDR3 contains 17 residues. Germline V gene lookup returns CDR1 SQVTM and CDR2 ANQGSEA. The CDR3 sequence is CSVEDQRGFRANYGYTF.

The CDR3 is CAGDMADEKLFF. The chain uses TRBV21-1 and TRBJ1-4. TRBV21-1 is reported as a pseudogene. This CDR3 region has 12 residues.

V and J are TRBV13 and TRBJ2-1; TCRdb proposes TRBD1, but this gene call is untestable without DNA. Germline assignment: CDR1 PRHDT and CDR2 FYEKMQ (reference sequence). The CDR3 loop spans 12 amino acids. The CDR3 sequence: CASSLSSNEQFF.

The chain has TRBV6-2 or TRBV6-3 and TRBJ2-3; there is no DNA to check the TCRdb D call of TRBD2. CDR3 length: 14 amino acids. Germline CDR1 MNHEY, CDR2 SVGEGT. The CDR3 region is CASISGGAVDTQYF.

The chain links TRBV29-1 to TRBJ2-7; TCRdb indicates TRBD1, and absent DNA this call remains unverified. Germline V gene data show CDR1 as SQVTM and CDR2 as ANQGSEA. The CDR3 has 13 residues. CDR3 protein: CSVGGQGAYEQYF.

The rearrangement uses TRBV4-3 and TRBJ1-1. Per the germline V gene, CDR1 is LGHNA and CDR2 is YSLEER. This CDR3 contains 18 residues. The CDR3 reads CASSQDGQGGLENTEAFF.

The J gene is TRBJ1-4, the V gene TRBV7-6; TCRdb's assignment of TRBD1 cannot be checked, as there is no DNA. The CDR3 has 16 amino acids. The germline CDR1 and CDR2 sequences are SGHVS and FNYEAQ. The CDR3: CASSPYAGETNEKLFF.

J is TRBJ1-3 and V is TRBV14; as DNA is missing, the TRBD1 call by TCRdb cannot be tested. The CDR3 consists of 18 residues. In germline, CDR1 is SGHDN, CDR2 FVKESK. The CDR3 spells CASSQVIEQGSSGNTIYF.

The chain is built from TRBV7-8 and TRBJ1-5; with no DNA, the TCRdb D assignment of TRBD1 cannot be verified. The germline V gene has CDR1 SGHVS and CDR2 FQNEAQ. The CDR3 has 17 residues. CDR3 residues: CASSLHETGYSNQPQHF. The variable domain in full, with the rest retrieved from reference TRBV7-8 and TRBJ1-5, is GAGVSQSPRYKVAKRGQDVALRCDPISGHVSLFWYQQALGQGPEFLTYFQNEAQLDKSGLPSDRFFAERPEGSVSTLKIQRTQQEDSAVYLCASSLHETGYSNQPQHFGDGTRLSIL.

The chain couples TRBV7-9 to TRBJ1-2; as DNA is missing, the TRBD1 call by TCRdb cannot be tested. The CDR3 has 14 amino acids. Per germline, CDR1 SEHNR and CDR2 FQNEAQ (reference sequence). CDR3 protein: CASSLGDSSYGYTF.

The chain combines TRBV7-9 with TRBJ2-3. This CDR3 has 13 residues. Germline V gene data show CDR1 as SEHNR and CDR2 as FQNEAQ (reference sequence). CDR3 in amino acids: CASSSSTTDTQYF. Full variable domain (remainder filled in from reference TRBV7-9 and TRBJ2-3): DTGVSQNPRHKITKRGQNVTFRCDPISEHNRLYWYRQTLGQGPEFLTYFQNEAQLEKSRLLSDRFSAERPKGSFSTLEIQRTEQGDSAMYLCASSSSTTDTQYFGPGTRLTVL.

The rearrangement joins TRBV29-1 to TRBJ2-7; there is no DNA to check the TCRdb D call of TRBD1. Germline V gene data show CDR1 as SQVTM and CDR2 as ANQGSEA. The length of the CDR3 is 13 residues. The chain's CDR3 is CSVVTGRSYEQYF.

The J gene is TRBJ2-3, the V gene TRBV18; TCRdb selects TRBD1, and the lack of DNA leaves this call unchecked. Germline V gives CDR1 KGHSH, CDR2 LQKENI. The CDR3 runs 14 residues. CDR3 protein: CASSPPGTTLTQYF.

The rearrangement links TRBV29-1 to TRBJ2-1; TCRdb reports TRBD2, a call that lacks DNA to check it against. In germline, CDR1 is SQVTM, CDR2 ANQGSEA. This CDR3 spans 17 amino acids. CDR3 loop: CSVGQGLSSGMYNEQFF.

The chain is built from TRBV29-1 and TRBJ2-6; the D call of TRBD2 rests on TCRdb alone, since no DNA is present to check it. CDR3 length: 14 amino acids. Germline V gene lookup returns CDR1 SQVTM and CDR2 ANQGSEA. The CDR3 is CSVEPGRGANVLTF.

The V and J genes are TRBV7-2 and TRBJ2-6; the TCRdb call, TRBD2, lacks DNA for checking. Germline CDR1 reads SGHTA; CDR2 reads FQGNSA. The CDR3 has 23 amino acids. The CDR3 is CASSQFYPGLAGSSSYGANVLTF.

The chain combines TRBV23-1 with TRBJ1-3. TRBV23-1 is an ORF for which the function is uncertain. This CDR3 region has 14 residues. The CDR3: CASRSSIGGNTIYF.

The V gene is TRBV7-8, the J gene TRBJ2-3; the TRBD2 assignment by TCRdb is unverifiable without DNA. Germline CDR1 SGHVS, CDR2 FQNEAQ. This CDR3 spans 17 amino acids. CDR3 region: CASSLRGLAGYTDTQYF. Full variable domain (missing parts from reference TRBV7-8 and TRBJ2-3): GAGVSQSPRYKVAKRGQDVALRCDPISGHVSLFWYQQALGQGPEFLTYFQNEAQLDKSGLPSDRFFAERPEGSVSTLKIQRTQQEDSAVYLCASSLRGLAGYTDTQYFGPGTRLTVL.

This chain joins TRBV6-2 or TRBV6-3 and TRBJ2-7. CDR1 and CDR2 (germline): MNHEY, SVGEGT. There are 15 residues in the CDR3. The CDR3 sequence: CASSHRTKSPYEQYF.

The V call is TRBV6-2 or TRBV6-3, the J call TRBJ2-7. CDR3 length: 12 amino acids. Germline assignment: CDR1 MNHEY and CDR2 SVGEGT. CDR3 residues: CASSYDLHEQYF.

The chain links TRBV5-6 to TRBJ2-3; lacking DNA, the TRBD2 call made by TCRdb goes unchecked. This CDR3 is built from 13 residues. Germline V gives CDR1 SGHDT, CDR2 YYEEEE. CDR3 in amino acids: CASSFSEGDTQYF.

V gene TRBV7-9 combines with J gene TRBJ1-1. The CDR3 runs to 12 residues. CDR1 and CDR2 (germline): SEHNR, FQNEAQ (reference sequence). This CDR3 is CASSLVSTEAFF.

V is TRBV7-2 and J is TRBJ1-4; as DNA is missing, the TRBD1 call by TCRdb cannot be tested. CDR3 length equals 14 residues. Germline assignment: CDR1 SGHTA and CDR2 FQGNSA. CDR3 protein: CASSEGRTNEKLFF.

CDR3: CASSLRGEVSYEQYF. V and J are TRBV27 and TRBJ2-7. The CDR3 length is 15 residues. Per the germline V gene, CDR1 is MNHEY and CDR2 is SMNVEV (reference sequence).